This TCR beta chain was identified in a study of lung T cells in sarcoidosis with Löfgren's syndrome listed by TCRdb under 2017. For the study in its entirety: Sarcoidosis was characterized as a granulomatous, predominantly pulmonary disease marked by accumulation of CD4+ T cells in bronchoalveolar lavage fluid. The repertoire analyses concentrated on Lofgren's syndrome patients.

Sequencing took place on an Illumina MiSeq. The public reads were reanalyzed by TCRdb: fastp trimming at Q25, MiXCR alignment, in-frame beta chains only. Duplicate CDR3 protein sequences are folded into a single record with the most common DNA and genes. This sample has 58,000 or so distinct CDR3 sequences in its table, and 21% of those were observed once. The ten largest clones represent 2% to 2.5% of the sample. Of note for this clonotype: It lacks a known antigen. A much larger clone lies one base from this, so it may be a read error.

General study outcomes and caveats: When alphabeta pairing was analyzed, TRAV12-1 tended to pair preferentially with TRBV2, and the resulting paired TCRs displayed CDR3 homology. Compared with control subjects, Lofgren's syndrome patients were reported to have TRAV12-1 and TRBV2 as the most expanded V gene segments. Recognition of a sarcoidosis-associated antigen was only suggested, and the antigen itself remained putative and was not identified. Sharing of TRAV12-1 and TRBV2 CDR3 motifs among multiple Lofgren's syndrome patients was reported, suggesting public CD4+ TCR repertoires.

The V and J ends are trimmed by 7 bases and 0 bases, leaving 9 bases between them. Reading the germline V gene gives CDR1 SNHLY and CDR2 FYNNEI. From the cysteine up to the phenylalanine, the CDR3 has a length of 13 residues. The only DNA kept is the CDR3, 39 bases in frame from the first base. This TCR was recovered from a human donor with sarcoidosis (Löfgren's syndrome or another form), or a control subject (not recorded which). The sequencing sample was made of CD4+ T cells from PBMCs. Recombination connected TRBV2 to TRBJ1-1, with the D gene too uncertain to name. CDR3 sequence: CASKGGMNTEAFF. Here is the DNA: TGTGCCAGCAAGGGAGGGATGAACACTGAAGCTTTCTTT. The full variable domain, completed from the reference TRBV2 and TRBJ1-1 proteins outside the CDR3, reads EPEVTQTPSHQVTQMGQEVILRCVPISNHLYFYWYRQILGQKVEFLVSFYNNEISEKSEIFDDQFSVERPDGSNFTLKIRSTKLEDSAMYFCASKGGMNTEAFFGQGTRLTVV.